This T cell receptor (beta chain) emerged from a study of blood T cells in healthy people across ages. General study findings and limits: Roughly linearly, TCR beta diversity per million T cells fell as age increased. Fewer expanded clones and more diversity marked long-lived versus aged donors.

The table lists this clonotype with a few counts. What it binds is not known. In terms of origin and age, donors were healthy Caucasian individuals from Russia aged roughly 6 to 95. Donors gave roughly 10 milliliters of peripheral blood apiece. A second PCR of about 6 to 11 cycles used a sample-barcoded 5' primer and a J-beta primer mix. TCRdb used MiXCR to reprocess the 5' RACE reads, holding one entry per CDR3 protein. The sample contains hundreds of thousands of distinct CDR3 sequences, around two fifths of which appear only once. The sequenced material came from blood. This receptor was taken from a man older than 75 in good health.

The CDR3 DNA is TGTGCCAGCAGCTTATTCGCAGTGAACACCGGGGAGCTGTTTTTT. This codes for CASSLFAVNTGELFF. The chain is built from TRBV7-3 and TRBJ2-2, with D unresolved. From germline, CDR1 is SGHTA and CDR2 FQGTGA. With 2 bases removed from V and 1 base from J, the gap between germline ends came to 8 bases. CDR3 length: 15 amino acids.